This TCR beta chain was profiled in a study of blood T cell repertoires in COVID-19. Study-level background: The study drew acute and convalescent COVID-19 samples from the United States, Italy and Spain.

Germline V gene sequence: CDR1 KGHSH, CDR2 LQKENI. After removal of 4 bases from V and 3 bases from J, the junction contained 13 bases not matched to a gene. The CDR3 spans 18 residues. TCRdb's copy holds only in-frame clones and misses some; the assay was immunoSEQ multiplex PCR. The sample carries approximately 37,000 clones, about nine tenths recorded once. The rearrangement uses TRBV18 and TRBJ2-2; 8 bases are a match to TRBD2. The sequence derives from a man aged 50 or older with active COVID-19. The specimen was peripheral blood. The CDR3 sequence is CASSLLQIAGRDTGELFF. The DNA for the CDR3 is TGTGCCAGCTCACTACTCCAAATAGCGGGAAGGGACACCGGGGAGCTGTTTTTT.